What follows are 30 T cell receptor beta chains derived from one specimen sequenced in a study of blood T cells in healthy people across ages. Primed by a sample-barcoded 5' primer and a J-beta primer mix, a second PCR proceeded for about 6 to 12 cycles. TCRdb independently ran MiXCR on the 5' RACE reads; one entry per CDR3 protein. There are about 1,500,000 distinct CDR3 sequences in the sample; about 28% occur only once, and approximately 7.7% lies in the top ten. Sequencing was performed on blood. The receptors were gathered from a woman aged 30 to 39 in good health.

This clonotype has just a few counts. V gene TRBV12-3 or TRBV12-4 combines with J gene TRBJ1-4; TRBD1 agrees at 7 bases. Unmatched junction bases numbered 5, after V lost 5 bases and J lost 2 bases. This CDR3 is 15 amino acids long. The CDR3 coding sequence is TGTGCCAGCAGTCTGACAGGGTTGACTAATGAAAAACTGTTTTTT. Translating gives CASSLTGLTNEKLFF.

About this clonotype itself: The junction differs from germline at one of its ends, possibly a read error. The chain joins TRBV5-1 to TRBJ2-1; 10 bases agree with TRBD2. Germline V gene data show CDR1 as SGHRS and CDR2 as YFSETQ. This CDR3 has 14 residues. The CDR3 sequence is CASSVAGGYNGQFF. DNA of the CDR3: TGCGCCAGCAGTGTAGCGGGAGGTTACAATGGGCAGTTCTTC.

The chain carries TRBV20-1 and TRBJ1-5; D remains unclear. The CDR3 contains 13 residues. In germline, CDR1 is DFQATT, CDR2 SNEGSKA (reference sequence). The V end lost 3 bases, the J end lost 0 bases, and 6 bases lay between the germline ends. The CDR3 DNA reads as TGCAGTGCTAGCCCTTATAGCAATCAGCCCCAGCATTTT. The encoded protein is CSASPYSNQPQHF.

The rearrangement links TRBV6-2 or TRBV6-3 to TRBJ2-1, with 11 bases that match TRBD2. This CDR3 is 19 amino acids long. J lost 2 bases, V lost 5 bases, and 14 bases had no gene match. Germline values: CDR1 MNHEY, CDR2 SVGEGT. The chain's CDR3 is CASSITTPLAGGPYNEQFF. The CDR3 coding sequence is TGTGCCAGCAGTATCACGACTCCATTAGCGGGAGGGCCCTACAATGAGCAGTTCTTC.

J is TRBJ2-4 and V is TRBV28; perhaps TRBD2 as D (5 bases). The end of the DNA fits TRBJ2-7 better, so the J call may be wrong. CDR1 and CDR2 (germline): MDHEN, SYDVKM. There are 16 residues in the CDR3. The CDR3 DNA reads as TGTGCCAGCAGTTTATCGGACTCCTCGGGTATCTACGAGCAGTACTTC. Its translation is CASSLSDSSGIYEQYF.

The sample holds a few counts of this clonotype. The chain combines TRBV10-3 with TRBJ2-7; D is unclear. Germline V CDR1 and CDR2: ENHRY, SYGVKD. CDR3 length: 13 amino acids. The chain's CDR3 is CTASVGVPYEQYF. For the CDR3, the DNA is TGTACCGCCTCGGTCGGAGTTCCCTACGAGCAGTACTTC.

This clonotype was counted between two and nine times. This rearrangement joins TRBV12-3 or TRBV12-4 to TRBJ2-1; either TRBD1 or TRBD2 may supply D (5 bases each). V lost 4 bases and J 5 bases, leaving 21 bases between the germline ends. The CDR3 is 17 residues long. The CDR3: CASSSPFLWDPNNEQFF. The CDR3 nucleotides read TGTGCCAGCAGTTCCCCATTTTTGTGGGACCCGAACAATGAGCAGTTCTTC.

This clonotype turned up a few times. The chain links TRBV20-1 to TRBJ2-5; 8 bases agree with TRBD2. The CDR3 has 13 residues. V trimming: 6 bases; J trimming: 5 bases; junction bases outside the gene matches: 8. Germline V CDR1 and CDR2: DFQATT, SNEGSKA (reference sequence). In nucleotides, the CDR3 is TGCAGTGCGCGGACTAGCAGGAGTGAGACCCAGTACTTC. This codes for CSARTSRSETQYF.

This chain links TRBV7-2 with TRBJ1-2; a weak D match, TRBD1 (5 bases). The CDR3 is 14 residues long. V lost 0 bases and J lost 6, with 11 bases in between. Germline assignment: CDR1 SGHTA and CDR2 FQGNSA. The DNA for the CDR3 is TGTGCCAGCAGCTTAGCGCTGATGGGGGATGGCTACACCTTC. Translation: CASSLALMGDGYTF.

The chain is built from TRBV20-1 and TRBJ2-7, with TRBD1 matching over 7 bases. J was trimmed by 3 bases and V by 8 bases; bases with no gene match: 13. The CDR3 runs 14 residues. The germline gives CDR1 DFQATT, CDR2 SNEGSKA (reference sequence). CDR3 sequence reads: CSTASTGTNYEQYF. For the CDR3, the DNA is TGCAGTACCGCCTCGACAGGGACCAACTACGAGCAGTACTTC.

This clonotype was found a few times. This chain uses TRBV20-1 with TRBJ2-2, with 7 bases aligning to TRBD1. CDR3 size: 15 residues. Germline V gene lookup returns CDR1 DFQATT and CDR2 SNEGSKA (reference sequence). Trimming cost V 1 base and J 1 base; bases outside gene matches: 3. The CDR3 reads CSARGGTVNTGELFF. The CDR3 coding sequence is TGCAGTGCTAGAGGGGGGACAGTGAACACCGGGGAGCTGTTTTTT.

As concerns this clonotype: The junction does not match germline at one end; this may be a read error. The chain employs TRBV12-3 or TRBV12-4 and TRBJ2-3; 7 nucleotides agree with TRBD2. This CDR3 has 14 residues. The CDR3 spells CASSLGYAGDTRYF. The CDR3 DNA is TGTGCCAGCAGTTTAGGGTATGCGGGAGATACGCGGTATTTT.

This clonotype was counted a few times. The V call is TRBV7-2, the J call TRBJ2-1; D not resolved. The CDR3 has 16 amino acids. Germline V lookup: CDR1 SGHTA, CDR2 FQGNSA. V dropped 7 bases and J dropped 0 bases, with 16 bases sitting between them. As DNA, the CDR3 is TGTGCCAGCACCCCATTCGTTATCGGCTCCTACAATGAGCAGTTCTTC. Translating gives CASTPFVIGSYNEQFF.

The V and J genes are TRBV7-6 and TRBJ2-3, with D possibly TRBD2 on 5 matching bases. The CDR3 has 15 residues. V was cut by 2 bases and J by 4 bases, with 13 bases left in between. The germline CDR1 and CDR2 sequences are SGHVS and FNYEAQ. CDR3 region: CASSLRRASSDTQYF. In DNA form, the CDR3 reads TGTGCCAGCAGCTTACGGCGGGCGAGCTCAGATACGCAGTATTTT.

This clonotype was counted only a few times. Here the CDR3 reads CASSNHRDSRGDEQFF. In DNA form, the CDR3 reads TGTGCCAGCAGCAACCACCGGGATTCCCGAGGCGATGAGCAGTTCTTC. J is TRBJ2-1 and V is TRBV12-3 or TRBV12-4; TRBD2 might be the D (5 bases). The CDR3 is made up of 16 amino acids. V was trimmed by 6 bases and J by 8 bases, leaving 23 bases between them.

This clonotype came up many times. The V gene is TRBV12-3 or TRBV12-4, the J gene TRBJ2-1; a possible D gene is TRBD2 (7 bases). The CDR3 is 14 amino acids. V lost 0 bases and J lost 8, with 11 bases in between. CDR3 region: CASSLAGGPDEQFF. Written as DNA, the CDR3 is TGTGCCAGCAGTTTAGCGGGGGGGCCCGATGAGCAGTTCTTC.

This clonotype was seen a handful of times. This rearrangement joins TRBV5-5 to TRBJ2-7; 12 positions match TRBD1. CDR3 length: 17 amino acids. The V and J ends lost 2 bases and 0 bases, in that order; junction bases with no gene match: 6. CDR1 is SGHKS, CDR2 YYEKEE, per germline (reference sequence). The CDR3 sequence: CASSFAGTGGRSYEQYF. The CDR3 region has the DNA TGTGCCAGCAGCTTCGCCGGGACAGGGGGCCGCTCCTACGAGCAGTACTTC.

This clonotype was seen ten or more times. V is TRBV3-1 and J is TRBJ2-5; D is ambiguous. Trimming removed 4 bases at V and 6 bases at J, with 9 bases between. CDR1 is LGHDT and CDR2 is YNNKEL in the germline V gene (reference sequence). The CDR3 extends over 12 amino acids. CDR3 sequence reads: CASSLDVKTQYF. The DNA of the CDR3 is TGTGCCAGCAGCCTCGACGTGAAGACCCAGTACTTC.

This clonotype was picked up a small number of times. A junction boundary mismatches the germline segment, possibly from a read error. The genes are TRBV20-1 and TRBJ2-1, with 9 bases aligning to TRBD2. CDR3 length: 17 amino acids. The germline V gene has CDR1 DFQATT and CDR2 SNEGSKA (reference sequence). In nucleotides, the CDR3 is TGCAGTGTTGCCTCCGGGACTAGCCTGAGCTCCTACAACGAGCAGTTCTTC. It encodes CSVASGTSLSSYNEQFF.

At least ten counts were recorded for this clonotype. The chain uses TRBV7-9 and TRBJ2-1; TRBD1 might be the D (5 bases). The CDR3 consists of 15 residues. Per germline, CDR1 SEHNR and CDR2 FQNEAQ (reference sequence). V was pared by 5 bases and J by 0 bases, with 11 bases between. For the CDR3, the DNA is TGTGCCAGCAGCCCTCAGGGAAGCTCCTACAATGAGCAGTTCTTC. Amino acid sequence: CASSPQGSSYNEQFF.

The rearrangement joins TRBV4-1 to TRBJ1-5; D unclear. The V end lost 3 bases, the J end lost 3 bases, and 3 bases lay between the germline ends. The germline gives CDR1 MGHRA, CDR2 YSYEKL. CDR3 length equals 12 residues. The CDR3 sequence is CASSQINQPQHF. As DNA, the CDR3 is TGCGCCAGCAGCCAGATCAATCAGCCCCAGCATTTT.

In this sample, this clonotype turned up a few times. The V gene is TRBV18, the J gene TRBJ2-7; possibly TRBD2 for D (5 bases). CDR1 KGHSH and CDR2 LQKENI come from the germline V gene. V lost 3 bases to trimming and J lost 3 bases, with 15 bases between them. This CDR3 spans 15 amino acids. CDR3 in amino acids: CASSPAGSLLYEQYF. As DNA, the CDR3 is TGTGCCAGCTCACCCGCGGGCAGCCTCCTCTACGAGCAGTACTTC.

This clonotype appeared many times. The rearrangement links TRBV24-1 to TRBJ2-3; TRBD2 matches 7 bases. V shed 3 bases, J shed 3 bases, and the junction held 5 bases outside the gene matches. Germline CDR1 KGHDR, CDR2 SFDVKD. The CDR3 loop spans 15 amino acids. CDR3 nucleotides: TGTGCCACCAGTGATCCCGGGGAGGGAACAGATACGCAGTATTTT. It yields the protein CATSDPGEGTDTQYF.

This clonotype was seen many times. The CDR3 spells CAISGGGDTVSYEQYF. CDR3 in DNA: TGTGCCATCAGCGGGGGAGGGGACACCGTCTCCTACGAGCAGTACTTC. The rearrangement joins TRBV10-3 to TRBJ2-7, with a tentative D call TRBD2 (7 bases). The CDR3 spans 16 residues. Germline V lookup: CDR1 ENHRY, CDR2 SYGVKD. Trimming took off 6 bases at V and 0 bases at J, with 18 bases between the two ends.

This clonotype was detected only a few times. The chain joins TRBV29-1 to TRBJ2-7, with D perhaps matching TRBD2 (5 bases). The CDR3 contains 14 residues. Germline CDR1 reads SQVTM; CDR2 reads ANQGSEA. Trimming cost V 1 base and J 2 bases, with 12 bases left between them. CDR3 sequence reads: CSVEVAGTTYEQYF. The CDR3 DNA reads TGCAGCGTTGAAGTGGCGGGTACCACCTACGAGCAGTACTTC.

The rearrangement joins TRBV20-1 to TRBJ2-3; 10 bases are a match to TRBD2. V gave up 6 bases and J gave up 2 bases; unmatched junction bases: 5. This CDR3 spans 14 amino acids. From germline, CDR1 is DFQATT and CDR2 SNEGSKA (reference sequence). DNA for the CDR3: TGCAGTGCCAAACTAGCGGGAAACACAGATACGCAGTATTTT. Translating it yields CSAKLAGNTDTQYF.

The chain employs TRBV28 and TRBJ2-2; D may match TRBD1 or TRBD2 (5 bases each). Germline assignment: CDR1 MDHEN and CDR2 SYDVKM. This CDR3 is built from 15 residues. V was trimmed by 4 bases and J by 4 bases, leaving 13 bases between them. The chain's CDR3 is CASSSGTSGTGELFF. The CDR3 DNA is TGTGCCAGCAGTTCAGGGACCTCTGGCACCGGGGAGCTGTTTTTT.

This clonotype showed up just a few times. The chain carries TRBV7-2 and TRBJ1-1; 7 nucleotides line up with TRBD1. Germline trimming cut 5 bases from V and 6 bases from J; bases unmatched to any gene: 9. This CDR3 region has 14 residues. The germline CDR1 and CDR2 sequences are SGHTA and FQGNSA. In DNA form, the CDR3 reads TGTGCCAGCAGCACCCGACAGGGTAAGGCTGAAGCTTTCTTT. This encodes CASSTRQGKAEAFF.

At least ten counts were recorded for this clonotype. This chain joins TRBV11-2 and TRBJ2-5, with D perhaps TRBD1 (5 bases). The CDR3 is 14 amino acids. The V end was cut by 4 bases, the J end by 1 base, with 10 bases between. CDR1 and CDR2 (germline): SGHAT, FQNNGV. The CDR3 reads CASSSYRSQETQYF. The CDR3 nucleotides read TGTGCCAGCAGCTCTTACAGGAGCCAAGAGACCCAGTACTTC.

This clonotype was detected only a few times. V is TRBV5-1 and J is TRBJ2-3; D unclear. The CDR3 covers 14 residues. CDR1 is SGHRS, CDR2 YFSETQ, per germline. Trimming left V 5 bases short and J 2 bases short, with 12 bases between. This chain's CDR3 is CASRAPKHTDTQYF. CDR3 sequence (DNA): TGCGCCAGCAGGGCCCCCAAACACACAGATACGCAGTATTTT.